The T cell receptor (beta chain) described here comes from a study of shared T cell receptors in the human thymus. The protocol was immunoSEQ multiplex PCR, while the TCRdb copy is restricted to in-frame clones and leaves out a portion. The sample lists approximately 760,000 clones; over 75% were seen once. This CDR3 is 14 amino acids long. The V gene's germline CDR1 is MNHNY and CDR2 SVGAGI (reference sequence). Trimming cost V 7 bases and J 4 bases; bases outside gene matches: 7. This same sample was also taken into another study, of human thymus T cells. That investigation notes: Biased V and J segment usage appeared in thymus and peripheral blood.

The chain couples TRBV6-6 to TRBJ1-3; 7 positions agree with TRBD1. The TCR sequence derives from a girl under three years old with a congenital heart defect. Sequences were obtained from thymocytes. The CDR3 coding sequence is TGTGCCAGCACCCTACAGGGGCGGGGAAACACCATATATTTT. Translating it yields CASTLQGRGNTIYF.